This T cell receptor (beta chain) was obtained from a study of blood T cells in healthy people across ages. CDR1 MGHRA and CDR2 YSYEKL come from the germline V gene. V gave up 0 bases and J gave up 3 bases, with 14 bases separating them. The CDR3 is 16 amino acids. Study-wide results and caveats: The study could not conclusively compare naive and antigen-experienced cells, given its unsorted PBMCs. Aged donors had fewer naive CD4+ cells and lower diversity than long-lived donors.

The use of a sample-barcoded 5' primer and a J-beta primer mix characterized a second PCR of 7 to 11 cycles. TCRdb independently ran MiXCR on the 5' RACE reads; one entry per CDR3 protein. Among 630,000 or so distinct CDR3 sequences listed, roughly 30% were seen once. Ten or more counts support this clonotype. No antigen is known for it. Sequenced: blood. This TCR was recovered from a woman of 80 years or more in good health. The rearrangement links TRBV4-1 to TRBJ1-2, with a possible D match to TRBD1 (5 bases). CDR3 sequence (DNA): TGCGCCAGCAGCCAAGAAATCGAGGGGATCTACTATGGCTACACCTTC. It translates to CASSQEIEGIYYGYTF.